These 19 T cell receptor beta chains were all obtained from the same sample, sequenced in a study of cytomegalovirus exposure and HLA in healthy donors. The PCR made use of 60 Vbeta and 13 Jbeta primers. Repertoires were generated with immunoSEQ multiplex PCR, while TCRdb's copy carries only in-frame clones and drops some. The top ten clones hold approximately 2.3% of a sample with just over 150,000 clones, approximately 81% of them seen once. The material sequenced was PBMCs. These receptors originate from a man younger than 35 in good health and CMV-seropositive.

CDR3 in amino acids: CASSDPGTSIYEQYF. The CDR3 DNA follows: TGTGCCAGCAGTGACCCCGGGACTAGCATTTACGAGCAGTACTTC. The chain combines TRBV6-1 with TRBJ2-7; 9 bases fit TRBD2. V gave up 3 bases and J gave up 4 bases; unmatched junction bases: 7. CDR1 is MNHNS and CDR2 is SASEGT in the germline V gene. CDR3 size: 15 residues.

V usage is TRBV18 and J usage is TRBJ1-1; D is unresolved. Germline CDR1 KGHSH, CDR2 LQKENI. V was pared by 2 bases and J by 4 bases, with 8 bases between. This CDR3 comprises 13 residues. The CDR3 DNA is TGTGCCAGCTCACCAGCGGGGAGCACTGAAGCTTTCTTT. It specifies CASSPAGSTEAFF.

The rearrangement joins TRBV28 to TRBJ1-2; D gene ambiguous. Germline CDR1 reads MDHEN; CDR2 reads SYDVKM. V lost 8 bases and J lost 7, with 11 bases in between. CDR3 length: 11 residues. Here the CDR3 reads CASAMTGGYTF. The CDR3 nucleotides read TGTGCCAGCGCAATGACTGGTGGCTACACCTTC.

This chain connects TRBV5-5 to TRBJ2-1; 12 nucleotides line up with TRBD2. The CDR3 covers 16 residues. V shed 5 bases and J 6 bases; nucleotides not matched to a gene: 9. From germline, CDR1 is SGHKS and CDR2 YYEKEE (reference sequence). This CDR3 reads CASSLQLAGGLNEQFF. In DNA, the CDR3 is TGTGCCAGCAGTTTACAACTAGCGGGGGGCCTCAATGAGCAGTTCTTC. The full variable domain, rest sourced from reference TRBV5-5 and TRBJ2-1, is DAGVTQSPTHLIKTRGQQVTLRCSPISGHKSVSWYQQVLGQGPQFIFQYYEKEERGRGNFPDRFSARQFPNYSSELNVNALLLGDSALYLCASSLQLAGGLNEQFFGPGTRLTVL.

V gene TRBV4-2 combines with J gene TRBJ1-5; weak D call: TRBD1 (5 bases). Germline CDR1 reads LGHNA; CDR2 reads YNFKEQ. The CDR3 runs 15 residues. Trimming left V 1 base short and J 0 bases short, with 7 bases between. CDR3 loop: CASSQAQGSNQPQHF. As DNA, the CDR3 is TGTGCCAGCAGCCAAGCCCAGGGTAGCAATCAGCCCCAGCATTTT.

The chain combines TRBV29-1 with TRBJ2-1, with 12 bases matching TRBD2. J was trimmed by 9 bases and V by 6 bases; bases with no gene match: 12. CDR1 is SQVTM, CDR2 ANQGSEA, per germline. The CDR3 has 15 amino acids. Here the CDR3 DNA reads TGCAGCGTGACCGCTCTAGCGGGGGGGCCCGGTGAGCAGTTCTTC. It codes for CSVTALAGGPGEQFF.

CDR3 nucleotide sequence: TGCGCCAGCAGCCAAGATGGGGGCAGCATGAACACTGAAGCTTTCTTT. Protein: CASSQDGGSMNTEAFF. This chain links TRBV4-3 with TRBJ1-1; D is perhaps TRBD1 (6 bases). The germline V and J ends were trimmed by 0 bases and 0 bases, with 11 bases remaining between them. The CDR3 consists of 16 residues. Germline loops: CDR1 LGHNA, CDR2 YSLEER.

In the case of this clone: Germline and junction disagree at one end, which may indicate a read error. The chain recombines TRBV5-4 with TRBJ2-3; TRBD2 matches 12 bases. Germline V lookup: CDR1 SGHNT, CDR2 YYREEE (reference sequence). The CDR3 is 19 amino acids. DNA of the CDR3: TGTGCCAGCAGATTGGGAGGGCTAGCGGGGGGGCGTGGCACAGATACGCAGTATTTT. As protein: CASRLGGLAGGRGTDTQYF.

The V call is TRBV29-1, the J call TRBJ2-1; D ambiguous. Trimming left V 1 base short and J 1 base short, with 8 bases between. Germline assignment: CDR1 SQVTM and CDR2 ANQGSEA. The CDR3 sequence is 14 residues long. The CDR3: CSVEAGKSYNEQFF. The CDR3 DNA follows: TGCAGCGTTGAAGCGGGTAAGTCCTACAATGAGCAGTTCTTC.

This clone was seen a few times. The chain uses TRBV28 and TRBJ1-1, with no clear D. V gave up 3 bases and J gave up 1 base, with 9 bases separating them. CDR3 length equals 14 residues. The V gene's germline CDR1 is MDHEN and CDR2 SYDVKM. The CDR3 region is CASSLAGWNTEAFF. Here the CDR3 DNA reads TGTGCCAGCAGTTTGGCAGGCTGGAACACTGAAGCTTTCTTT.

The V and J genes are TRBV6-5 and TRBJ2-3; 8 nucleotides agree with TRBD1. The V and J ends lost 5 bases and 2 bases, in that order; junction bases with no gene match: 6. CDR1 and CDR2 (germline): MNHEY, SVGAGI. The CDR3 consists of 15 residues. CDR3 loop: CASSRQGRPTDTQYF. As DNA, the CDR3 is TGTGCCAGCAGTCGACAGGGGCGTCCCACAGATACGCAGTATTTT.

V and J are TRBV5-8 and TRBJ2-7; weak D call: TRBD2 (6 bases). The CDR3 is made up of 13 amino acids. With 4 bases removed from V and 2 bases from J, the gap between germline ends came to 10 bases. The germline gives CDR1 SGHTS, CDR2 YDEGEE. The CDR3 protein is CASSRDSPYEQYF. In nucleotides, the CDR3 is TGTGCCAGCAGCCGGGACTCCCCCTACGAGCAGTACTTC. Full variable domain (rest looked up from reference TRBV5-8 and TRBJ2-7): EAGVTQSPTHLIKTRGQQATLRCSPISGHTSVYWYQQALGLGLQFLLWYDEGEERNRGNFPPRFSGRQFPNYSSELNVNALELEDSALYLCASSRDSPYEQYFGPGTRLTVT.

This clone showed up just once. The chain carries TRBV7-3 and TRBJ2-3; TRBD2 agrees at 7 bases. V dropped 4 bases and J dropped 0; count of bases not matched to a gene: 4. CDR3 length equals 15 residues. Per the germline V gene, CDR1 is SGHTA and CDR2 is FQGTGA. The CDR3 DNA is TGTGCCAGCAGCTCCCCGGGGGGAAGCACAGATACGCAGTATTTT. It is translated as CASSSPGGSTDTQYF. The full variable domain, its missing parts supplied by reference TRBV7-3 and TRBJ2-3, is GAGVSQTPSNKVTEKGKYVELRCDPISGHTALYWYRQSLGQGPEFLIYFQGTGAADDSGLPNDRFFAVRPEGSVSTLKIQRTERGDSAVYLCASSSPGGSTDTQYFGPGTRLTVL.

This chain links TRBV11-2 with TRBJ2-1; D remains unclear. V was pared by 2 bases and J by 10 bases, with 12 bases between. Germline CDR1 is SGHAT and CDR2 is FQNNGV. The CDR3 extends over 13 amino acids. The CDR3 DNA sequence: TGTGCCAGCAGCTTAACCCCGACCGGGGAGCAGTTCTTC. Residues: CASSLTPTGEQFF.

The gene calls are TRBV5-5 and TRBJ2-5; the match to TRBD2 covers 8 bases. The CDR3 covers 17 residues. Germline CDR1 is SGHKS and CDR2 is YYEKEE (reference sequence). Unmatched junction bases numbered 12, after V lost 0 bases and J lost 5 bases. The CDR3 bases are TGTGCCAGCAGCTTGGTGACTAGCGCGTCTCCTCGGGAGACCCAGTACTTC. It specifies CASSLVTSASPRETQYF.

This CDR3 is CASRMVGGASDTQYF. The CDR3 bases are TGCGCCAGCAGGATGGTCGGGGGGGCCTCGGATACGCAGTATTTT. V is TRBV4-1 and J is TRBJ2-3; 8 positions match TRBD2. The ends lost 6 bases at V and 6 bases at J; junction bases unmatched: 11. The CDR3 runs to 15 residues. From germline, CDR1 is MGHRA and CDR2 YSYEKL.

This clone was seen just once. The chain links TRBV6-1 to TRBJ1-5; D is ambiguous. The CDR3 sequence is 15 residues long. Germline lookup yields CDR1 MNHNS and CDR2 SASEGT. With 1 base removed from V and 6 bases from J, the gap between germline ends came to 13 bases. As DNA, the CDR3 is TGTGCCAGCAGTGAAGTCCCGGGTGTCGGTCAGCCCCAGCATTTT. Translation: CASSEVPGVGQPQHF.

V and J are TRBV5-1 and TRBJ2-2; TRBD1 matches at 9 bases. There are 16 residues in the CDR3. Germline CDR1 and CDR2: SGHRS and YFSETQ. The V gene end was trimmed by 4 bases and the J gene end by 1 base; junction bases not matched to a gene: 5. The CDR3 DNA follows: TGCGCCAGCAGCATATCGGGACAGGGGAACACCGGGGAGCTGTTTTTT. Residues: CASSISGQGNTGELFF. Variable domain in full (rest from reference TRBV5-1 and TRBJ2-2): KAGVTQTPRYLIKTRGQQVTLSCSPISGHRSVSWYQQTPGQGLQFLFEYFSETQRNKGNFPGRFSGRQFSNSRSEMNVSTLELGDSALYLCASSISGQGNTGELFFGEGSRLTVL.

The V call is TRBV29-1, the J call TRBJ1-2; TRBD1 agrees at 9 bases. Trimming at V came to 6 bases and at J to 8 bases, leaving 4 bases not matched to a gene. This CDR3 is 11 amino acids long. The germline V gene encodes CDR1 SQVTM and CDR2 ANQGSEA. CDR3 loop: CSVLGTGGYTF. The CDR3 DNA reads TGCAGCGTGCTGGGGACAGGGGGCTACACCTTC.